This entry concerns a single TCR beta chain. Its target antigen remains unknown. The input lacks base qualities; no much larger clone sits a single base away. The data belong to a study of technical replicates of blood from a handful of donors (dated 2017 in TCRdb). Libraries came from the immunoSEQ multiplex PCR assay. TCRdb stores this immuneACCESS table with in-frame sequences only. Part of the clones is absent; in the studies checked, under half of the shortfall reflects unresolved V genes, and no reason is known for the rest. Here the sample has nearly 80,000 clones; 93% occur a single time. About 0.37% of the sample is taken by the ten largest. CDR1 and CDR2, looked up from the germline V gene (reference sequence), are SEHNR and FQNEAQ. The V end loses 5 bases and the J end loses 7 bases, and a stretch of 11 bases separates them. Taken from cysteine to phenylalanine, the CDR3 has 12 residues. Of the read, only the CDR3 DNA is kept; its 36 bases are in frame from base 1.

This receptor was identified in a human donor in good health. The sequenced sample consisted of T cells isolated from PBMCs. The chain couples TRBV7-9 to TRBJ2-5, with the D segment identity uncertain. The CDR3 protein sequence reads: CASSPLPGTQYF. The sequenced DNA: TGTGCCAGCAGCCCTCTTCCAGGGACCCAGTACTTC. Where the CDR3 stops, the reference TRBV7-9 and TRBJ2-5 genes take over; the full variable domain is DTGVSQNPRHKITKRGQNVTFRCDPISEHNRLYWYRQTLGQGPEFLTYFQNEAQLEKSRLLSDRFSAERPKGSFSTLEIQRTEQGDSAMYLCASSPLPGTQYFGPGTRLLVL.